Below are 22 T cell receptor beta chains sequenced from a single sample in a study of PD-1 blockade in classical Hodgkin lymphoma. Every one of the patients relapsed after autologous stem cell transplantation (brentuximab vedotin exposure was variable). Assay: immunoSEQ multiplex PCR; the TCRdb copy retains only in-frame clones and omits some. This sample carries approximately 90,000 clones, about 90% of them seen once, and the ten largest clones take over 2%. Sequenced here: peripheral blood mononuclear cells (PBMCs), sampled before the second cycle of nivolumab. Receptors originate from a human donor with classical Hodgkin lymphoma.

The chain has TRBV27 and TRBJ2-1; D gene unclear. Germline V gene sequence: CDR1 MNHEY, CDR2 SMNVEV (reference sequence). CDR3 length: 13 amino acids. Trimming took 2 bases from V and 7 from J, leaving 9 bases between them. The CDR3 DNA reads as TGTGCCAGCAGTTTAACCTTGGGGAATGAGCAGTTCTTC. It is translated as CASSLTLGNEQFF.

This chain uses TRBV6-5 with TRBJ2-7; 11 bases match TRBD2. Trimming took 6 bases from V and 4 from J; bases not matched to a gene: 2. Germline V gene sequence: CDR1 MNHEY, CDR2 SVGAGI. This CDR3 comprises 13 residues. CDR3 loop: CASRRLAGYEQYF. DNA for the CDR3: TGTGCCAGCAGAAGACTAGCGGGGTACGAGCAGTACTTC.

The rearrangement joins TRBV7-8 to TRBJ1-1; 8 bases line up with TRBD1. V was clipped by 3 bases and J by 1 base; unmatched bases: 10. The CDR3 extends over 17 amino acids. Germline V gives CDR1 SGHVS, CDR2 FQNEAQ. CDR3 DNA: TGTGCCAGCAGCTTGGGGTGGCAGGGGGCAAGGAACACTGAAGCTTTCTTT. It encodes CASSLGWQGARNTEAFF.

As concerns this clone: Additional DNA sequences in this sample encode the identical CDR3. The rearrangement joins TRBV27 to TRBJ2-2; no clear D. This CDR3 is built from 13 residues. The V end lost 3 bases, the J end lost 2 bases, and 4 bases lay between the germline ends. Germline assignment: CDR1 MNHEY and CDR2 SMNVEV (reference sequence). The CDR3 region is CASSFLNTGELFF. In DNA form, the CDR3 reads TGTGCCAGCAGTTTTCTAAACACCGGGGAGCTGTTTTTT.

The DNA for the CDR3 is TGTGCCAGTAGTATAGAGGACAGGGGGCTCGTGATGAACACTGAAGCTTTCTTT. This encodes CASSIEDRGLVMNTEAFF. The chain carries TRBV19 and TRBJ1-1, with TRBD1 identical over 11 bases. The CDR3 runs to 18 residues. V lost 0 bases, J lost 0 bases, and 6 bases stayed unmatched. Germline loops: CDR1 LNHDA, CDR2 SQIVND (reference sequence).

The rearrangement uses TRBV7-9 and TRBJ2-3; 11 bases are a match to TRBD2. V gave up 5 bases and J gave up 3 bases; unmatched junction bases: 7. CDR3 length: 16 residues. Germline V CDR1 and CDR2: SEHNR, FQNEAQ (reference sequence). The CDR3 loop is CASSTRLAGKTDTQYF. CDR3 nucleotides: TGTGCCAGCAGCACCAGACTAGCGGGAAAAACAGATACGCAGTATTTT.

This chain connects TRBV5-1 to TRBJ2-1, with D possibly called TRBD1 or TRBD2 (5 bases each). The CDR3 has 15 amino acids. Trimming took off 3 bases at V and 2 bases at J, with 12 bases between the two ends. Per the germline V gene, CDR1 is SGHRS and CDR2 is YFSETQ. The CDR3 loop is CASSYRDVTYNEQFF. As DNA, the CDR3 is TGCGCCAGCAGCTACCGGGACGTAACCTACAATGAGCAGTTCTTC. Full variable domain (missing parts from reference TRBV5-1 and TRBJ2-1): KAGVTQTPRYLIKTRGQQVTLSCSPISGHRSVSWYQQTPGQGLQFLFEYFSETQRNKGNFPGRFSGRQFSNSRSEMNVSTLELGDSALYLCASSYRDVTYNEQFFGPGTRLTVL.

V and J are TRBV19 and TRBJ2-3, with 7 positions matching TRBD1. Unmatched junction bases numbered 8, after V lost 5 bases and J lost 6 bases. Germline V CDR1 and CDR2: LNHDA, SQIVND (reference sequence). The CDR3 totals 14 residues. In DNA form, the CDR3 reads TGTGCCAGTAGTTGGGGGACAGAGCCCGATACGCAGTATTTT. It codes for CASSWGTEPDTQYF.

The V and J genes are TRBV5-1 and TRBJ2-7, with 13 bases that match TRBD2. The V segment lost 0 bases and the J segment 1 base; nucleotides outside the gene matches: 1. Looked up from germline, CDR1 is SGHRS and CDR2 is YFSETQ. CDR3 size: 16 residues. CDR3: CASSLGLAGGSYEQYF. CDR3 bases: TGCGCCAGCAGCTTGGGACTAGCGGGAGGATCCTACGAGCAGTACTTC. Full variable domain (remainder filled in from reference TRBV5-1 and TRBJ2-7): KAGVTQTPRYLIKTRGQQVTLSCSPISGHRSVSWYQQTPGQGLQFLFEYFSETQRNKGNFPGRFSGRQFSNSRSEMNVSTLELGDSALYLCASSLGLAGGSYEQYFGPGTRLTVT.

This rearrangement joins TRBV27 to TRBJ1-2, with 7 bases fitting TRBD1. The CDR3 runs 12 residues. The trim removed 5 bases at V and 6 bases at J, leaving 3 bases unmatched. Germline V gene data show CDR1 as MNHEY and CDR2 as SMNVEV (reference sequence). The CDR3 DNA sequence: TGTGCCAGCAGTCCCGACAGGGATGGCTACACCTTC. This gives the protein CASSPDRDGYTF.

The chain uses TRBV5-1 and TRBJ2-7, with a weak D call TRBD2 (5 bases). The length of the CDR3 is 17 residues. Germline CDR1 SGHRS, CDR2 YFSETQ. With 0 bases removed from V and 2 bases from J, the gap between germline ends came to 18 bases. CDR3: CASSLVSDYQTTYEQYF. The CDR3 coding sequence is TGCGCCAGCAGCTTGGTCTCTGACTATCAAACAACCTACGAGCAGTACTTC. The whole variable domain, filled in from reference TRBV5-1 and TRBJ2-7, reads KAGVTQTPRYLIKTRGQQVTLSCSPISGHRSVSWYQQTPGQGLQFLFEYFSETQRNKGNFPGRFSGRQFSNSRSEMNVSTLELGDSALYLCASSLVSDYQTTYEQYFGPGTRLTVT.

The J gene is TRBJ1-2, the V gene TRBV19, with a weak D call TRBD1 (5 bases). The CDR3 is 18 residues long. V was pared by 4 bases and J by 0 bases, with 21 bases between. Germline V gene lookup returns CDR1 LNHDA and CDR2 SQIVND (reference sequence). In DNA form, the CDR3 reads TGTGCCAGTAGTAGCCCTCCGGGATATAGGACAACTAACTATGGCTACACCTTC. It translates to CASSSPPGYRTTNYGYTF.

The V call is TRBV27, the J call TRBJ2-1; D remains unclear. The V end lost 3 bases, the J end lost 6 bases, and 15 bases lay between the germline ends. CDR1 is MNHEY, CDR2 SMNVEV, per germline (reference sequence). This CDR3 region has 15 residues. Here the CDR3 DNA reads TGTGCCAGCAGTTTTAAAGTGGGGATGCCCAATGAGCAGTTCTTC. It translates to CASSFKVGMPNEQFF.

The chain carries TRBV18 and TRBJ2-2; D is ambiguous. V dropped 3 bases and J dropped 3 bases, with 8 bases sitting between them. Germline V gene data show CDR1 as KGHSH and CDR2 as LQKENI. The CDR3 spans 14 residues. The CDR3, as DNA: TGTGCCAGCTCACCCGCAGGTTACACCGGGGAGCTGTTTTTT. This encodes CASSPAGYTGELFF.

V gene TRBV5-1 combines with J gene TRBJ2-1; possibly TRBD2 for D (6 bases). There are 15 residues in the CDR3. CDR1 is SGHRS, CDR2 YFSETQ, per germline. Trimming removed 0 bases at V and 6 bases at J, with 13 bases between. The CDR3 sequence is CASSLGSSEGNEQFF. As DNA, the CDR3 is TGCGCCAGCAGCTTGGGGTCTAGCGAGGGCAATGAGCAGTTCTTC.

The chain uses TRBV5-6 and TRBJ2-3, with D unresolved. The ends were cut back, 5 bases at V and 6 bases at J, with 13 bases in the middle. CDR3 length equals 13 residues. Germline V lookup: CDR1 SGHDT, CDR2 YYEEEE. CDR3 bases: TGTGCCAGCAGATCCCTCCCTCGCGATACGCAGTATTTT. Protein sequence: CASRSLPRDTQYF. Supplemented by reference TRBV5-6 and TRBJ2-3, the full variable domain reads DAGVTQSPTHLIKTRGQQVTLRCSPKSGHDTVSWYQQALGQGPQFIFQYYEEEERQRGNFPDRFSGHQFPNYSSELNVNALLLGDSALYLCASRSLPRDTQYFGPGTRLTVL.

This sequence joins TRBV7-8 and TRBJ2-1; tentatively, D is TRBD2 (5 bases). Germline V gene lookup returns CDR1 SGHVS and CDR2 FQNEAQ. There are 15 residues in the CDR3. Between the trimmed V and J ends, which lost 1 base and 3 bases, there was a span of 10 bases. Here the CDR3 reads CASSLEPGFYNEQFF. CDR3 in DNA: TGTGCCAGCAGCTTAGAGCCGGGATTCTACAATGAGCAGTTCTTC.

V usage is TRBV7-9 and J usage is TRBJ2-3; D possibly corresponds to TRBD1 (5 bases). Germline CDR1 is SEHNR and CDR2 is FQNEAQ (reference sequence). V shed 1 base and J shed 0 bases, with 8 bases lying between them. This CDR3 contains 15 residues. The DNA for the CDR3 is TGTGCCAGCAGCTTAGGCAGGGCTAGCACAGATACGCAGTATTTT. This translates into CASSLGRASTDTQYF.

The chain recombines TRBV7-2 with TRBJ1-1; D not certain. CDR1 SGHTA and CDR2 FQGNSA come from the germline V gene. The CDR3 has 15 amino acids. Trimming pared 6 bases from V and 0 bases from J, leaving 14 bases between. As DNA, the CDR3 is TGTGCCAGCAGACGAAACGGGCGTATGAACACTGAAGCTTTCTTT. It is translated as CASRRNGRMNTEAFF.

This clone was seen a few times. The gene calls are TRBV27 and TRBJ1-5, with 7 bases fitting TRBD1. The CDR3 consists of 14 residues. The ends lost 5 bases at V and 7 bases at J; junction bases unmatched: 8. Germline CDR1 and CDR2: MNHEY and SMNVEV (reference sequence). The CDR3 reads CASSPSTGLQPQHF. The CDR3 DNA follows: TGTGCCAGCAGTCCTTCGACAGGGTTACAGCCCCAGCATTTT.

The V gene is TRBV30, the J gene TRBJ1-6; D unclear. The CDR3 sequence is 15 residues long. From germline, CDR1 is GTSNPN and CDR2 SVGIG (reference sequence). Trimming took off 3 bases at V and 10 bases at J, with 19 bases between the two ends. The CDR3 here is CAWRSPLALLSPLHF. The CDR3 DNA reads as TGTGCCTGGAGGTCCCCACTAGCCCTTCTATCACCCCTCCACTTT. The full variable domain, its missing parts supplied by reference TRBV30 and TRBJ1-6, is SQTIHQWPATLVQPVGSPLSLECTVEGTSNPNLYWYRQAAGRGLQLLFYSVGIGQISSEVPQNLSASRPQDRQFILSSKKLLLSDSGFYLCAWRSPLALLSPLHFGNGTRLTVT.

This chain connects TRBV4-1 to TRBJ1-5; D is undetermined. The CDR3 sequence is 14 residues long. V was trimmed by 1 base and J by 6 bases, leaving 10 bases between them. Germline lookup yields CDR1 MGHRA and CDR2 YSYEKL. CDR3 protein: CASSQGWGGQPQHF. The CDR3 DNA reads TGCGCCAGCAGCCAAGGTTGGGGTGGTCAGCCCCAGCATTTT.